What follows are 5 T cell receptor beta chains derived from one specimen sequenced in a study of spatial heterogeneity in lung cancer. TCRdb called the 5' RACE reads again in MiXCR, with one record for every CDR3 protein. Of around 13,000 distinct CDR3 sequences detected, about 4.6% appear once; the ten largest clones hold about 25%. Points from the study as a whole: How many expanded intratumoral alpha and beta TCRs were present tracked the tumor mutation count, which was a count of nonsynonymous mutations.

Time point: sample taken at primary tumor resection. These receptors' antigens are unknown. The material sequenced was lung tumor tissue, taken at surgery. Source of these receptors: a male donor with early-stage non-small cell lung cancer.

This clonotype was recorded a few times. Since the library was made to target alpha chains, this beta chain is a stray read and its abundance is not meaningful. V usage is TRBV11-1 and J usage is TRBJ2-1; tentatively, D is TRBD1 or TRBD2 (5 bases each). CDR1 and CDR2 (germline): SGHAT, FQDESV (reference sequence). V lost 5 bases and J 14 bases, leaving 16 bases between the germline ends. This CDR3 is built from 12 residues. The CDR3 nucleotides read TGTGCCAGCAGCCCAACCGGGACCGACGAGTTCTTC. It codes for CASSPTGTDEFF.

A word on this clonotype: One end of the junction fails to match germline, which may point to a read error. This beta chain is off target for a library built for alpha chains, so its abundance means little. The genes are TRBV19 and TRBJ1-4, with D unresolved. There are 16 residues in the CDR3. Germline V gene sequence: CDR1 LNHDA, CDR2 SQIVND (reference sequence). The CDR3 bases are TGTGCCTGTAGTCATCGCGGGGTCCTAAGGGATGAAAAACTGTTTTTT. This codes for CACSHRGVLRDEKLFF.

This clonotype has at least ten counts. Little can be read into the size of this beta chain, an off-target read in a library designed for alpha chains. The J gene is TRBJ1-3, the V gene TRBV5-8; D is perhaps TRBD1 (6 bases). Trimming took 2 bases from V and 4 from J, leaving 10 bases between them. Germline-derived CDR1 and CDR2 are SGHTS and YDEGEE. CDR3 size: 14 residues. The CDR3 DNA reads TGTGCCAGCAGCTTAGGGGGGCGCGGAAACACCATATATTTT. It specifies CASSLGGRGNTIYF.

This clonotype has more than one count but fewer than ten. The junction departs from germline at one end; a sequencing error may be responsible. In a library made to pick up alpha chains, this beta chain is a stray read with a size that means little. The chain recombines TRBV7-2 with TRBJ1-5, with 7 bases identical to TRBD1. This CDR3 comprises 13 residues. The germline CDR1 and CDR2 sequences are SGHTA and FQGNSA. CDR3 in amino acids: CASSGDRYQHQHF. CDR3 DNA: TGTGCCAGCAGCGGGGACAGATATCAGCACCAGCATTTT. The variable domain in full, with the rest retrieved from reference TRBV7-2 and TRBJ1-5, is GAGVSQSPSNKVTEKGKDVELRCDPISGHTALYWYRQSLGQGLEFLIYFQGNSAPDKSGLPSDRFSAERTGGSVSTLTIQRTQQEDSAVYLCASSGDRYQHQHFGDGTRLSIL.

This clonotype was recorded many times. This beta chain is a stray read from a library made for alpha chains; its abundance is not meaningful. The rearrangement joins TRBV6-2 or TRBV6-3 to TRBJ1-5; unclear D gene. This CDR3 is built from 13 residues. CDR1 and CDR2 from the germline V gene are MNHEY and SVGEGT. Trimming shortened V by 9 bases and J by 0 bases, and 9 bases separated the two germline ends. The CDR3 coding sequence is TGTGCCAGGGCGGGAGATAGCAATCAGCCCCAGCATTTT. Translation: CARAGDSNQPQHF.